What follows describes a single T cell receptor beta chain. The antigen this receptor binds is unknown. Base qualities are not recorded, but no much larger clone differs from it by a single base. The data originate from a study of cytomegalovirus exposure and HLA in healthy donors (dated by TCRdb to about 2017). About the full investigation: According to a later analysis, the approximately 120 validation repertoires were produced on the same platform as the 666 repertoires of the first cohort. The aim of the study was to test whether cataloging public T cell receptors could identify signatures of past pathogen exposure. A separate validation cohort of over a hundred different subjects was used in addition to the roughly 640-subject first cohort. To predict cytomegalovirus infection status, the study combined high-throughput TCR immunosequencing, statistical association of individual TCRs with disease status, and machine learning.

Beyond this particular receptor, the publication reports: In vitro tests confirmed that a few of the cytomegalovirus-associated TCR beta chains recognize cytomegalovirus antigens. Of the cluster scores, 90% to 95% were above 0 in a later analysis, which found that TCRs clustered in the first cohort also tended to co-occur in the 130 or so validation repertoires. While some public TCRs were present in many individuals, most TCR sequences turned up only very rarely across donors. A later analysis lacked HLA typing for the validation cohort, so it scored co-occurrence in that cohort across all 120 repertoires. The study gave a list of roughly 150 TCR beta chains associated with cytomegalovirus. According to the authors, the approach could potentially be generalized to other disease states and immunological phenotypes. Cytomegalovirus status was reported to be diagnosed by the classifier with high specificity and sensitivity in both the original and validation cohorts.

Receptors were amplified or captured by the immunoSEQ multiplex PCR assay. The study's processing was this. A statistical classification framework was built to diagnose cytomegalovirus status from the catalog of TCR beta chain sequences. This is the immuneACCESS table as TCRdb keeps it, with only in-frame sequences that have V and J called. A part of the clones is gone; compared with another copy, unresolved V genes explain less than half, and the rest is unexplained. V, J and clone size reflect that table, while D and trimming were determined from the DNA. This sample has 60,000 or so clones in its table, and roughly 90% of those were observed once. Roughly 1% of the sample is taken by the ten largest. V lost 3 bases and J lost 3 bases, and the count of bases not matched to a germline gene is 6. For CDR1 and CDR2, the germline V gene (reference sequence) lists SEHNR and FQNEAQ. Its CDR3 holds 15 amino acids, cysteine through phenylalanine. Of all the DNA, just the CDR3 is kept, 45 bases in frame from base 1.

Donors formed part of the validation cohort, which comprised fewer than 150 subjects and was distinct from the first cohort of over 500 subjects. Rearrangement joined TRBV7-9 to TRBJ2-5; the junction holds 8 bases that match TRBD2. This receptor was taken from a young man in good health and CMV-seronegative. The specimen sequenced was PBMCs. Read as DNA, the sequence is TGTGCCAGCAGCTTGCGGGGACTAGAGAAAGAGACCCAGTACTTC. The translation is CASSLRGLEKETQYF. The CDR3 plus the reference TRBV7-9 and TRBJ2-5 genes for the other parts give the full variable domain: DTGVSQNPRHKITKRGQNVTFRCDPISEHNRLYWYRQTLGQGPEFLTYFQNEAQLEKSRLLSDRFSAERPKGSFSTLEIQRTEQGDSAMYLCASSLRGLEKETQYFGPGTRLLVL.